This is a list of T cell receptor beta chains from one sample in a study of T-cell reconstitution after alpha-beta-depleted transplantation in children. Each CDR3 protein gets one entry after TCRdb re-called the PCR reads with MiXCR. The data contain about 980,000 distinct CDR3 sequences, around 30% of them singletons. Sequencing was performed on PBMCs, mostly from graft donor cells, taken 360 days after TCRalphabeta/CD19-depleted stem cell transplant. These receptor sequences come from a boy in the first two years of life who had a stem cell transplant for SCID, so the T cells may come from the graft donor. Both conserved end residues are part of each CDR3. A D gene is named only where the DNA matches it firmly. Part of the rows lack a size; the others show once, few, many or a class for expanded clones.

J gene: TRBJ1-2; D gene: -; CDR3 length: 11; V gene: TRBV12-3/TRBV12-4; clone size: -; CDR3 DNA: TGTGCCAGCAGATATCAGTCCCACTACACCTTC; CDR3 protein: CASRYQSHYTF
J gene: TRBJ2-2; D gene: -; CDR3 length: 13; V gene: TRBV25-1; clone size: -; CDR3 DNA: TGTGCCAGCACCGGGACCCACACCGGGGAGCTGTTTTTT; CDR3 protein: CASTGTHTGELFF
J gene: TRBJ2-7; D gene: TRBD2; CDR3 length: 14; V gene: TRBV10-2; clone size: -; CDR3 DNA: TGCGCCAGCAGCGGGGCTAGCGGCCCCTACGAGCAGTACTTC; CDR3 protein: CASSGASGPYEQYF
J gene: TRBJ1-1; D gene: -; CDR3 length: 14; V gene: TRBV5-1; clone size: few; CDR3 DNA: TGCGCCAGCAGGGAAGTCCATAAGGGCGCTGAAGCTTTCTTT; CDR3 protein: CASREVHKGAEAFF
J gene: TRBJ1-5; D gene: -; CDR3 length: 14; V gene: TRBV4-3; clone size: -; CDR3 DNA: TGCGCCAGCAGCCAATCCGCAGGGTACCAGCCCCAGCATTTT; CDR3 protein: CASSQSAGYQPQHF
J gene: TRBJ1-1; D gene: -; CDR3 length: 12; V gene: TRBV5-1; clone size: -; CDR3 DNA: TGCGCCAGCAGCCCGGACTCATCCTCTGCTTTCTTT; CDR3 protein: CASSPDSSSAFF
J gene: TRBJ2-1; D gene: -; CDR3 length: 15; V gene: TRBV7-6; clone size: -; CDR3 DNA: TGTGCCAGCAGCTTCTCACGTGTCTCTGCCAATGAGCAGTTCTTC; CDR3 protein: CASSFSRVSANEQFF
J gene: TRBJ1-1; D gene: TRBD1; CDR3 length: 14; V gene: TRBV5-1; clone size: -; CDR3 DNA: TGCGCCAGCAGCCCCGGACAGGACCCGAGCGGGGCTTTCTTT; CDR3 protein: CASSPGQDPSGAFF
J gene: TRBJ2-5; D gene: -; CDR3 length: 15; V gene: TRBV7-2; clone size: once; CDR3 DNA: TGTGCCAGCAGCTTAGAACAGGGAAGCAGGGAGACCCAGTACTTC; CDR3 protein: CASSLEQGSRETQYF
J gene: TRBJ2-7; D gene: TRBD1; CDR3 length: 17; V gene: TRBV23-1; clone size: -; CDR3 DNA: TGCGCCAGCAGTCAATCGGTAGGACAGGGGAGCTCCTACGAGCAGTACTTC; CDR3 protein: CASSQSVGQGSSYEQYF
J gene: TRBJ2-1; D gene: TRBD2; CDR3 length: 18; V gene: TRBV2; clone size: few; CDR3 DNA: TGTGCCAGCAGTGAAGAACTAGCGGGGGCCCTTCACTACAATGAGCAGTTCTTC; CDR3 protein: CASSEELAGALHYNEQFF
J gene: TRBJ2-7; D gene: TRBD2; CDR3 length: 16; V gene: TRBV3-1; clone size: few; CDR3 DNA: TGTGCCAGCAGCAAACATAGCGGGGGGGCTTCCTACGAGCAGTACTTC; CDR3 protein: CASSKHSGGASYEQYF